This T cell receptor beta chain was profiled in a study of blood T cell repertoires in COVID-19. Method: immunoSEQ multiplex PCR; TCRdb's copy keeps in-frame clones and lacks some. The sample lists some 16,000 clones, 80% to 90% occurring once. The CDR3 has 15 amino acids. Germline V gene lookup returns CDR1 MNHEY and CDR2 SVGEGT. Trimming took 1 base from V and 9 from J; bases not matched to a gene: 3. V and J are TRBV6-2 or TRBV6-3 and TRBJ2-1, with 13 bases aligning to TRBD2. The sequencing sample was made of peripheral blood. This clonotype was obtained from a man older than 75 with acute or convalescent COVID-19. CDR3 nucleotide sequence: TGTGCCAGCAGTTACTTGACTAGCGGGAGGAGTGAGCAGTTCTTC. Translating it yields CASSYLTSGRSEQFF.